A single T cell receptor (beta chain) is shown here with its context. In the study's own analysis: Amplifying reference gene primers gave estimates of nucleated cell counts. Sequenced by immunoSEQ multiplex PCR; TCRdb stores in-frame clones only, minus some. V and J calls plus clone size are reproduced from that table; the DNA served to infer D and trimming. The sample shows around 250,000 clones, approximately 78% of them seen only once. This record belongs to a study of blood T cell repertoires in COVID-19. Study at large: Acute and convalescent COVID-19 samples came from the United States, Italy and Spain. The analysed material was cDNA or gDNA that came from T cells, B-cell-depleted T cells, or PBMCs.

CDR3 size: 13 residues. V was trimmed by 5 bases and J by 4 bases, leaving 10 bases between them. Germline values: CDR1 KGHDR, CDR2 SFDVKD. Sequenced sample: peripheral blood. This TCR was recovered from a woman aged 18-29 years with acute or convalescent COVID-19. V and J are TRBV24-1 and TRBJ1-1; D is perhaps TRBD1 (6 bases). The CDR3 sequence: CATSVTGPTEAFF. The CDR3 nucleotides are TGTGCCACCAGTGTCACAGGGCCCACTGAAGCTTTCTTT.